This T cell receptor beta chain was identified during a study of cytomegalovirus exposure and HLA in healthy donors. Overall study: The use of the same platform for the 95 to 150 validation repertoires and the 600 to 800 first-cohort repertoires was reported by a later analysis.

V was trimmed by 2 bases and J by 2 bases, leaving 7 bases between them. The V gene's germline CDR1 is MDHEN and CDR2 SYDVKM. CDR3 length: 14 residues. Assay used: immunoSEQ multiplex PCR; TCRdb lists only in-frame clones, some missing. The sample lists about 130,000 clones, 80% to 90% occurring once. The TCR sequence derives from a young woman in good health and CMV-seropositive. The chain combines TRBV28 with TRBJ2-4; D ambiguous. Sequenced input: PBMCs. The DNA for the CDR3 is TGTGCCAGCAGTTTACACGGGTCCAAAAACATTCAGTACTTC. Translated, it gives CASSLHGSKNIQYF.